There are a few counts of the clone carrying this T cell receptor beta chain. This entry is derived from a study of human T cells and chemical hapten exposure. TCRdb used MiXCR to reprocess the RACE reads, holding one entry per CDR3 protein. There are about 120,000 distinct CDR3 sequences in the sample; about 14% occur only once, and roughly 3.1% lies in the top ten. Time point: pre-sensitization, week 0. Described treatment: therapeutic diphenylcyclopropenone sensitization with weekly scalp DPC. The clonotype was recovered from a woman between 18 and 29 years old with alopecia areata. Some clones in this sample may be carry-over from other donors' samples. The sequencing used whole blood, collected in connection with sensitization to the hapten diphenylcyclopropenone (DPC).

In DNA, the CDR3 is TGTGCCAGCTCCCGGCCCCCAAACTATGGCTACACCTTC. Translated, it gives CASSRPPNYGYTF. The chain is built from TRBV7-9 and TRBJ1-2; no firm D call. Trimming took off 8 bases at V and 2 bases at J, with 12 bases between the two ends. The CDR3 consists of 13 residues. Germline CDR1 and CDR2: SEHNR and FQNEAQ (reference sequence).